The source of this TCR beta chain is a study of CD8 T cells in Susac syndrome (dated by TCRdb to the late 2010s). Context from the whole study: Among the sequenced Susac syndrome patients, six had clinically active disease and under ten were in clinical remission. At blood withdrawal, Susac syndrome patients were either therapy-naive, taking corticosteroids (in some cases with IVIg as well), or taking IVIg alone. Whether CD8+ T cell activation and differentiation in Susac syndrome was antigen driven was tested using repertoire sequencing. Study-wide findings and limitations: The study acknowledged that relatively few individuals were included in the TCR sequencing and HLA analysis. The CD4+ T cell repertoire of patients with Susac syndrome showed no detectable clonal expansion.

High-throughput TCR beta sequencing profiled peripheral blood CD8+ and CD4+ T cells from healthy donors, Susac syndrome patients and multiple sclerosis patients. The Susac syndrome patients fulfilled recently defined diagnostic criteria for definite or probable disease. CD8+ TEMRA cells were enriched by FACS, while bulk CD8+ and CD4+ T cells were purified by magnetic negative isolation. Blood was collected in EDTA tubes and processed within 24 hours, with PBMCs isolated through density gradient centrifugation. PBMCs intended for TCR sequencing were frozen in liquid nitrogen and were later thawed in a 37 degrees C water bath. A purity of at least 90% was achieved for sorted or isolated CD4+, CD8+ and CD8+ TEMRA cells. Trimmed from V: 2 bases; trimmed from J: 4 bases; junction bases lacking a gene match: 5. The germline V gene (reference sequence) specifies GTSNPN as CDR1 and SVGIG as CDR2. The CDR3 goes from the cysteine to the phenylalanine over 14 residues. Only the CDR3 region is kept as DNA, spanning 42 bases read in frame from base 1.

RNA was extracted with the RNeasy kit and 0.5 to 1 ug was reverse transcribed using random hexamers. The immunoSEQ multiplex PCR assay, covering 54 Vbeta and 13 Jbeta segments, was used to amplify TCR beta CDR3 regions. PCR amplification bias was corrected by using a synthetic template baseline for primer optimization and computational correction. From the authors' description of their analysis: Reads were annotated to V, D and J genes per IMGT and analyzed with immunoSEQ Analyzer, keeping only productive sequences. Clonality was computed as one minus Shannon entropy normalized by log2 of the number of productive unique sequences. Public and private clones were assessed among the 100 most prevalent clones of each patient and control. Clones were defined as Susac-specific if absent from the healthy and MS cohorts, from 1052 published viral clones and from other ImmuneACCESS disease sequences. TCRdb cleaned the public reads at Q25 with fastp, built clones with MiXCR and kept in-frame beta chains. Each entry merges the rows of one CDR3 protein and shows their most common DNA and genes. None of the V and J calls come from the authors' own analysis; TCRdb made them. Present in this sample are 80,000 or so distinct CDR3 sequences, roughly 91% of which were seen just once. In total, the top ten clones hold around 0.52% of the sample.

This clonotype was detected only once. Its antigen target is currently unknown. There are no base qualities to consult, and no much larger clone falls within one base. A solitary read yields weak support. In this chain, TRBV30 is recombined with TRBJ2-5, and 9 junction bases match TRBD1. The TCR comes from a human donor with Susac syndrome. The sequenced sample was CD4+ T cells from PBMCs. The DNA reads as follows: TGTGCCTGGAGTTTCGGACAGGGGAGAGAGACCCAGTACTTC. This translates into CAWSFGQGRETQYF. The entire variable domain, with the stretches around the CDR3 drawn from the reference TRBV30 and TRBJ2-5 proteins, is SQTIHQWPATLVQPVGSPLSLECTVEGTSNPNLYWYRQAAGRGLQLLFYSVGIGQISSEVPQNLSASRPQDRQFILSSKKLLLSDSGFYLCAWSFGQGRETQYFGPGTRLLVL.